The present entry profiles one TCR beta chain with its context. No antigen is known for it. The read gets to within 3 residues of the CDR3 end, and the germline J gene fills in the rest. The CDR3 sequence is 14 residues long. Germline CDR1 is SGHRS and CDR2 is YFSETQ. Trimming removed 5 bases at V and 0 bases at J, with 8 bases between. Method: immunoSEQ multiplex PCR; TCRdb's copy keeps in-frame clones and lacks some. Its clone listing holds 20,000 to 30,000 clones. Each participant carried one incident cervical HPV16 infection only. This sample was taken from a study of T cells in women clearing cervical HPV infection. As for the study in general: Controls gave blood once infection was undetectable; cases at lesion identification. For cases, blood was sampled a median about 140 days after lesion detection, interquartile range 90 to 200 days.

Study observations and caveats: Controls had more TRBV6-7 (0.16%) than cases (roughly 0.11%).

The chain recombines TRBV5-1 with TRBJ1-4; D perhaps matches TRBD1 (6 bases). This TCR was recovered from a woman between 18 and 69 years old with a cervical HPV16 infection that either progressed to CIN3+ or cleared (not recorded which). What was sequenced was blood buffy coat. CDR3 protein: CASRAGATNEKLFF. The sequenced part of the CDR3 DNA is TGCGCCAGCAGAGCAGGGGCAACTAATGAAAAA.